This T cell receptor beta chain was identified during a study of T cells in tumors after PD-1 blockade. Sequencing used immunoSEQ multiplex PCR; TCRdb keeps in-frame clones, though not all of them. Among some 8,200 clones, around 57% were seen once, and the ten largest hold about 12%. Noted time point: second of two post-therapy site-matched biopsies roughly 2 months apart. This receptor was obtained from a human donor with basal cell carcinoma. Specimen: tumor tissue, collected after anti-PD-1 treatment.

The DNA of the CDR3 is TGCGCCAGCAGCCTACCGGGACAGGGAGGGGGGCAGTACTTC. Translating gives CASSLPGQGGGQYF. This rearrangement joins TRBV5-1 to TRBJ2-7, with 9 bases identical to TRBD1. CDR1 and CDR2 (germline): SGHRS, YFSETQ. V shed 4 bases, J shed 9 bases, and the junction held 11 bases outside the gene matches. The CDR3 runs 14 residues.